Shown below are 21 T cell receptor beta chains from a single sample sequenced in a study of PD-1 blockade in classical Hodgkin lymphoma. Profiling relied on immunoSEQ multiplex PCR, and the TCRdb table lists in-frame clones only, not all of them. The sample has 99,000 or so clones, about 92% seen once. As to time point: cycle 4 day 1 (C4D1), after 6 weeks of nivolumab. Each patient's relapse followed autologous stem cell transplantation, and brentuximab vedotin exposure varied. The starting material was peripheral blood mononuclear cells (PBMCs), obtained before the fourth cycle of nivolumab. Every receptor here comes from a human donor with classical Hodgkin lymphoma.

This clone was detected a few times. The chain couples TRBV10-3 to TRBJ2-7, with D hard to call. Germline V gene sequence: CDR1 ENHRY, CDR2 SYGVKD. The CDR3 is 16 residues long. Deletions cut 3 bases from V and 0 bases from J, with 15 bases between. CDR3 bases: TGTGCCATCAGTGAATCCGGCGTGGCTCTCTCCTACGAGCAGTACTTC. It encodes CAISESGVALSYEQYF.

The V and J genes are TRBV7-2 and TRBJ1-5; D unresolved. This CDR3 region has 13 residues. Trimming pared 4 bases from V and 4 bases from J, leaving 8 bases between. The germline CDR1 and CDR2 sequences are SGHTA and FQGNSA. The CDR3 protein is CASSSRRNQPQHF. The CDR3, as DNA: TGTGCCAGCAGCTCCCGTCGTAATCAGCCCCAGCATTTT.

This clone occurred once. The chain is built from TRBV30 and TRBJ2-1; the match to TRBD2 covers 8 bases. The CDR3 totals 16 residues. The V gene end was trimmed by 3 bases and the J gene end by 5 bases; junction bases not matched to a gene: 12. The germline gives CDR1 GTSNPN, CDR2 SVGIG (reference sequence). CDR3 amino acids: CAWRPFYSGTNNEQFF. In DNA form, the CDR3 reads TGTGCCTGGAGGCCTTTTTATAGCGGGACGAACAATGAGCAGTTCTTC.

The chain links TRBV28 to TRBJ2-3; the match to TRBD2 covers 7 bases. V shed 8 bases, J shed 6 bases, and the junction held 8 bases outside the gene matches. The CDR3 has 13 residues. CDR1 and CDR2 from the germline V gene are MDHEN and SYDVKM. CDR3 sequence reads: CASGPREADTQYF. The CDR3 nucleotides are TGTGCCAGCGGTCCCCGGGAGGCTGATACGCAGTATTTT.

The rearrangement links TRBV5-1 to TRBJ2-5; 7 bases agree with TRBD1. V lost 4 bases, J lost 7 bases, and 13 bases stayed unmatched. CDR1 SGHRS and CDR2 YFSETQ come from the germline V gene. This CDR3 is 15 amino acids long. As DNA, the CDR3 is TGCGCCAGCAGCCCCGGGGCAGCAGGGGGAGCGACCCAGTACTTC. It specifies CASSPGAAGGATQYF. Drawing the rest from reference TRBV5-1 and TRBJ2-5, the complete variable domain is KAGVTQTPRYLIKTRGQQVTLSCSPISGHRSVSWYQQTPGQGLQFLFEYFSETQRNKGNFPGRFSGRQFSNSRSEMNVSTLELGDSALYLCASSPGAAGGATQYFGPGTRLLVL.

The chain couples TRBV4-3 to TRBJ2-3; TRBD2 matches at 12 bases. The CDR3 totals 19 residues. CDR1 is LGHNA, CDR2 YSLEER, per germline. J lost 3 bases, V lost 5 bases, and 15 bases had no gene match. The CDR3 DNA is TGCGCCAGCAGCATGACTAGCGGGAGTGTAAAGGTTCTGACAGATACGCAGTATTTT. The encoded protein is CASSMTSGSVKVLTDTQYF.

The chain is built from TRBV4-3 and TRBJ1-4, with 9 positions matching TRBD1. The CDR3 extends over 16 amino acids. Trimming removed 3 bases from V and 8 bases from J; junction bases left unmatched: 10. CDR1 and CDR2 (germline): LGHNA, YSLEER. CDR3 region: CASSQATGTGYEKLFF. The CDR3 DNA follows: TGCGCCAGCAGCCAGGCTACCGGGACAGGGTACGAAAAACTGTTTTTT.

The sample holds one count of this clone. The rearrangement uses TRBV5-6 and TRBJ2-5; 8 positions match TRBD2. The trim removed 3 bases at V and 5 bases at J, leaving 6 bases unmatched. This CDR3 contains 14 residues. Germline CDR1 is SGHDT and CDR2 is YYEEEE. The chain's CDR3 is CASSWSGSGETQYF. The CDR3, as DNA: TGTGCCAGCAGCTGGAGCGGGAGTGGGGAGACCCAGTACTTC.

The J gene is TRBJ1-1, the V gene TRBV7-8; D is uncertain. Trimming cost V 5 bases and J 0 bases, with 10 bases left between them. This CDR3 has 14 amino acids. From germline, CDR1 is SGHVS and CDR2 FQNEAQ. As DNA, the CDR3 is TGTGCCAGCAGCGGAAGGAGGGTGAACACTGAAGCTTTCTTT. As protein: CASSGRRVNTEAFF.

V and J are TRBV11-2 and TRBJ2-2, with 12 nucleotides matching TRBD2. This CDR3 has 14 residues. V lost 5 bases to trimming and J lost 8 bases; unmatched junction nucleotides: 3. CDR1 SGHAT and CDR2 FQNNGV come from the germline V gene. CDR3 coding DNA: TGTGCCAGCAGCCGTGGACTAGCGGGAGGGGAGCTGTTTTTT. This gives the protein CASSRGLAGGELFF.

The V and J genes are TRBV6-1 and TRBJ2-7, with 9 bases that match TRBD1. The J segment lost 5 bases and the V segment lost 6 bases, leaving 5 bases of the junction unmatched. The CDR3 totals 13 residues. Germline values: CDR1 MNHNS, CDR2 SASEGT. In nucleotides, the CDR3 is TGTGCCAGCAGGGGGGACAGGGTCGACGAGCAGTACTTC. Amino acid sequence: CASRGDRVDEQYF.

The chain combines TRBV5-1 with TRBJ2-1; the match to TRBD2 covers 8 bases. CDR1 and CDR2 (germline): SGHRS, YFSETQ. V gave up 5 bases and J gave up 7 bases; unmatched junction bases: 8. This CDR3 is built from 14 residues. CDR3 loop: CASRVMTSANEQFF. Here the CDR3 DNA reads TGCGCCAGCAGGGTAATGACTAGCGCGAATGAGCAGTTCTTC. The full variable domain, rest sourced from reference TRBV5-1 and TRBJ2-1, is KAGVTQTPRYLIKTRGQQVTLSCSPISGHRSVSWYQQTPGQGLQFLFEYFSETQRNKGNFPGRFSGRQFSNSRSEMNVSTLELGDSALYLCASRVMTSANEQFFGPGTRLTVL.

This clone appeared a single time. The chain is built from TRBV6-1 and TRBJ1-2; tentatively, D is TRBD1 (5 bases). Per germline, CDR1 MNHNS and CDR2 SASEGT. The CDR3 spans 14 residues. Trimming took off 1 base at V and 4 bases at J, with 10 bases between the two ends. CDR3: CASSEGRGGYGYTF. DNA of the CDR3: TGTGCCAGCAGTGAAGGACGGGGCGGCTATGGCTACACCTTC.

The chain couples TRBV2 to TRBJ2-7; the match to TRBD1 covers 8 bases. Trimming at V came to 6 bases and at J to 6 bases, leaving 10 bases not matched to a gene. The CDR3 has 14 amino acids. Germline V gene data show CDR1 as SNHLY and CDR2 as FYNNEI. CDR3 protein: CASRSGGTGTEQYF. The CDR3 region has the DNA TGTGCCAGCAGGTCTGGGGGGACAGGCACCGAGCAGTACTTC.

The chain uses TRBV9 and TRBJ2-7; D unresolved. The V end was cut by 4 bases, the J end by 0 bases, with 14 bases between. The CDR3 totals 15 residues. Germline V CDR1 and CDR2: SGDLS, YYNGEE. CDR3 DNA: TGTGCCAGCAGCCCTACCCGGTGGTACTCCTACGAGCAGTACTTC. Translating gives CASSPTRWYSYEQYF.

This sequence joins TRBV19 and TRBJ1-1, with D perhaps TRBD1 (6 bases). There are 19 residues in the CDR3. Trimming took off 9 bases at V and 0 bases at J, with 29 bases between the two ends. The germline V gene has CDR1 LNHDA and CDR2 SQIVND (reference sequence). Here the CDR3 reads CASYKLSLQGHSLNTEAFF. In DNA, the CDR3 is TGTGCCAGCTACAAGTTGTCCCTTCAGGGGCACTCTTTGAACACTGAAGCTTTCTTT.

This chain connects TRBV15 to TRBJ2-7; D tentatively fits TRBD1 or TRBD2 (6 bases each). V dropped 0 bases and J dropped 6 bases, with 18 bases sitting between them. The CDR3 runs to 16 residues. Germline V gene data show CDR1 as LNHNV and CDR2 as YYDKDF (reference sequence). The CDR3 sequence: CATSRDHRGAFVEQYF. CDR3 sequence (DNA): TGTGCCACCAGCAGAGATCATAGGGGGGCCTTTGTCGAGCAGTACTTC.

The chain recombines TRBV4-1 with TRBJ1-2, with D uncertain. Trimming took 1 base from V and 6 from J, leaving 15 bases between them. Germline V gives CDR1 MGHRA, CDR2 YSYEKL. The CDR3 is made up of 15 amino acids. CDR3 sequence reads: CASSQGGRSGNGYTF. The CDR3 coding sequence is TGCGCCAGCAGCCAAGGAGGCAGGAGTGGTAATGGCTACACCTTC.

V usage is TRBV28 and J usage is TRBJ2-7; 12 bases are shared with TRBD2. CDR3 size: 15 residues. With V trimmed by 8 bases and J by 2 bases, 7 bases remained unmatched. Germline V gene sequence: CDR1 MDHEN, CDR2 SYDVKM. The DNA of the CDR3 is TGTGCCAGCCTAGCGGGAGGGCCCGGGGCCTACGAGCAGTACTTC. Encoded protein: CASLAGGPGAYEQYF.

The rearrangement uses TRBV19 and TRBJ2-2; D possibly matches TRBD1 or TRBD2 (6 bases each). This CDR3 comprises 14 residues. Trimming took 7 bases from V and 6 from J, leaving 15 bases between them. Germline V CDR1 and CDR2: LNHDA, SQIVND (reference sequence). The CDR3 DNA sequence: TGTGCCAGTACGAAACAGGGAGGATCCGGGGAGCTGTTTTTT. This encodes CASTKQGGSGELFF.

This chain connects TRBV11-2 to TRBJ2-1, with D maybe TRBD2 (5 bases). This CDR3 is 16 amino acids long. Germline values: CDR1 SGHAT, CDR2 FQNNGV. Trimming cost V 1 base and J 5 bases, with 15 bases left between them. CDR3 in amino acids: CASSLGGPGINNEQFF. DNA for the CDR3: TGTGCCAGCAGCTTAGGCGGTCCGGGAATAAACAATGAGCAGTTCTTC.